A single sample is the source of the 30 T cell receptor beta chains below, sequenced in a study of long-term antiretroviral therapy in people with HIV. They ran version v3.0 of the immunoSEQ assay at survey level. Clones were sequenced by immunoSEQ multiplex PCR, and TCRdb holds only the in-frame ones, with some missing. Altogether around 38,000 clones are present, about 94% being singletons, with the ten largest covering roughly 2.3%. Sequenced material: unsorted PBMCs, taken approximately 9.1 years after starting antiretroviral therapy. The origin of the receptors is a man younger than 45 with HIV.

V gene TRBV15 combines with J gene TRBJ2-3, with TRBD1 as a possible D gene (5 bases). CDR3 length: 14 residues. CDR1 is LNHNV and CDR2 is YYDKDF in the germline V gene (reference sequence). V was clipped by 2 bases and J by 1 base, with 7 bases between them. The CDR3 coding sequence is TGTGCCACCAGCAGAAGACAGCGCACAGATACGCAGTATTTT. This sequence encodes CATSRRQRTDTQYF. Looking up the rest from reference TRBV15 and TRBJ2-3 gives the full variable domain: DAMVIQNPRYQVTQFGKPVTLSCSQTLNHNVMYWYQQKSSQAPKLLFHYYDKDFNNEADTPDNFQSRRPNTSFCFLDIRSPGLGDTAMYLCATSRRQRTDTQYFGPGTRLTVL.

The CDR3 DNA sequence: TGTGCCAGCAGCGACGCACAGGGGGGGAAAGAGACCCAGTACTTC. Its translation is CASSDAQGGKETQYF. The chain recombines TRBV2 with TRBJ2-5; D might be TRBD1 (8 bases). In germline, CDR1 is SNHLY, CDR2 FYNNEI. The CDR3 contains 15 residues. V lost 6 bases and J lost 3, with 17 bases in between.

Here the CDR3 reads CASSDWTGRLEAFF. The CDR3 DNA reads as TGTGCCAGCAGTGATTGGACAGGTCGTTTGGAAGCTTTCTTT. This chain joins TRBV6-6 and TRBJ1-1, with TRBD1 matching over 7 bases. The CDR3 totals 14 residues. The germline gives CDR1 MNHNY, CDR2 SVGAGI (reference sequence). V was clipped by 5 bases and J by 8 bases; unmatched bases: 11.

The chain joins TRBV6-1 to TRBJ2-5; tentative D call: TRBD1 (6 bases). The CDR3 spans 12 residues. Per germline, CDR1 MNHNS and CDR2 SASEGT. V gave up 3 bases and J gave up 4 bases, with 6 bases separating them. CDR3 amino acids: CASSDRGETQYF. The CDR3 DNA sequence: TGTGCCAGCAGTGACAGGGGAGAGACCCAGTACTTC.

This chain links TRBV5-6 with TRBJ1-2, with TRBD1 identical over 11 bases. With V trimmed by 3 bases and J by 2 bases, 0 bases remained unmatched. Germline-derived CDR1 and CDR2 are SGHDT and YYEEEE. The CDR3 is 14 residues long. DNA of the CDR3: TGTGCCAGCAGCTGGACAGGGGGCAACTATGGCTACACCTTC. This gives the protein CASSWTGGNYGYTF.

This clone was detected once. The CDR3: CASSLTVGGNEQFF. As DNA, the CDR3 is TGTGCCAGCAGCTTAACTGTAGGGGGGAATGAGCAGTTCTTC. This sequence joins TRBV7-3 and TRBJ2-1; either TRBD1 or TRBD2 may fit D (6 bases each). From germline, CDR1 is SGHTA and CDR2 FQGTGA. CDR3 size: 14 residues. V was shortened by 0 bases and J by 7 bases, with 10 bases between the two germline ends.

This clone was counted only a few times. This chain uses TRBV6-6 with TRBJ1-5; D might be TRBD1 (6 bases). The CDR3 covers 15 residues. Trimming shortened V by 5 bases and J by 0 bases, and 11 bases separated the two germline ends. Per the germline V gene, CDR1 is MNHNY and CDR2 is SVGAGI (reference sequence). The CDR3 region is CASSKGQNSNQPQHF. CDR3 DNA: TGTGCCAGCAGTAAGGGACAAAATAGCAATCAGCCCCAGCATTTT.

The chain carries TRBV5-1 and TRBJ1-1; weak D call: TRBD1 (6 bases). V was pared by 2 bases and J by 4 bases, with 9 bases between. The CDR3 consists of 13 residues. CDR1 is SGHRS and CDR2 is YFSETQ in the germline V gene. The CDR3 DNA follows: TGCGCCAGCAGCTTTACAGGGCGCACTGAAGCTTTCTTT. This codes for CASSFTGRTEAFF.

This rearrangement joins TRBV28 to TRBJ2-7; TRBD1 agrees at 11 bases. Unmatched junction bases numbered 8, after V lost 4 bases and J lost 6 bases. The CDR3 loop spans 15 amino acids. Germline CDR1 is MDHEN and CDR2 is SYDVKM. CDR3 in DNA: TGTGCCAGCAGTTCCCCCGGGACAGGGGGAGGCGAGCAGTACGTC. Residues: CASSSPGTGGGEQYV.

This sequence joins TRBV6-1 and TRBJ1-2, with D possibly matching TRBD1 (5 bases). V was shortened by 4 bases and J by 3 bases, with 9 bases between the two germline ends. The CDR3 spans 13 residues. The germline V gene has CDR1 MNHNS and CDR2 SASEGT. CDR3 sequence (DNA): TGTGCCAGCAGTGCACCGGGACACTATGGCTACACCTTC. It translates to CASSAPGHYGYTF.

V usage is TRBV28 and J usage is TRBJ1-6; D remains ambiguous. This CDR3 region has 12 residues. V dropped 6 bases and J dropped 5 bases, with 5 bases sitting between them. Germline CDR1 is MDHEN and CDR2 is SYDVKM. The CDR3 protein is CASRPHNSPLHF. CDR3 DNA sequence: TGTGCCAGCAGACCCCATAATTCACCCCTCCACTTT.

The CDR3 here is CASSRAATGSYEQYV. CDR3 coding DNA: TGTGCCAGCAGCAGGGCCGCGACAGGCTCCTACGAGCAGTACGTC. V and J are TRBV11-2 and TRBJ2-7; weak D call: TRBD1 (6 bases). V lost 5 bases and J lost 0, with 14 bases in between. The germline CDR1 and CDR2 sequences are SGHAT and FQNNGV. The CDR3 is 15 amino acids.

This CDR3 is CASSVMPGNNYGYTF. The CDR3 DNA is TGTGCCAGCAGCGTAATGCCAGGAAATAACTATGGCTACACCTTC. This chain links TRBV9 with TRBJ1-2, with D uncertain. Germline loops: CDR1 SGDLS, CDR2 YYNGEE. Deletions cut 1 base from V and 1 base from J, with 11 bases between. CDR3 length: 15 amino acids.

The V and J genes are TRBV11-3 and TRBJ2-1, with 8 bases that match TRBD1. This CDR3 contains 16 residues. Germline values: CDR1 SGHNT, CDR2 YENEEA. V lost 3 bases to trimming and J lost 4 bases; unmatched junction nucleotides: 8. The CDR3 reads CASSLHTGTGYNEQFF. The CDR3 DNA reads TGTGCCAGCAGCTTGCACACCGGGACAGGTTACAATGAGCAGTTCTTC.

The CDR3 loop reads CASSISTGGGPFQETQYF. The CDR3 nucleotides are TGTGCCAGCAGCATAAGCACTGGCGGGGGGCCTTTTCAAGAGACCCAGTACTTC. The chain uses TRBV4-2 and TRBJ2-5; 8 bases line up with TRBD2. CDR3 size: 18 residues. The germline V gene has CDR1 LGHNA and CDR2 YNFKEQ. The V and J ends lost 5 bases and 2 bases, in that order; junction bases with no gene match: 16.

The chain carries TRBV5-6 and TRBJ2-4; TRBD1 matches 9 bases. The CDR3 is 17 amino acids. Germline CDR1 reads SGHDT; CDR2 reads YYEEEE. V was clipped by 5 bases and J by 2 bases; unmatched bases: 11. CDR3 sequence: CASSPEGQGFTKNIQYF. The DNA of the CDR3 is TGTGCCAGCAGTCCTGAGGGACAGGGATTTACCAAAAACATTCAGTACTTC.

V gene TRBV28 combines with J gene TRBJ1-2; D is undetermined. Trimming pared 3 bases from V and 3 bases from J, leaving 5 bases between. The germline V gene encodes CDR1 MDHEN and CDR2 SYDVKM. The CDR3 sequence is 12 residues long. The chain's CDR3 is CASSLAHYGYTF. The CDR3 DNA is TGTGCCAGCAGTTTGGCTCACTATGGCTACACCTTC.

In this sample, this clone turned up once. The chain combines TRBV5-1 with TRBJ2-5; the match to TRBD1 covers 9 bases. Germline CDR1 reads SGHRS; CDR2 reads YFSETQ. The trim removed 6 bases at V and 7 bases at J, leaving 10 bases unmatched. The CDR3 is made up of 14 amino acids. CDR3 region: CASTEQGAHGTQYF. The CDR3 coding sequence is TGCGCCAGCACAGAACAGGGGGCGCACGGGACCCAGTACTTC.

The V and J genes are TRBV5-1 and TRBJ2-3; possibly TRBD1 for D (6 bases). The CDR3 spans 14 residues. Germline CDR1 is SGHRS and CDR2 is YFSETQ. V gave up 3 bases and J gave up 4 bases, with 12 bases separating them. Here the CDR3 reads CASSSTRGADTQYF. The DNA for the CDR3 is TGCGCCAGCAGCTCTACCAGGGGTGCAGATACGCAGTATTTT. The entire variable domain, with the rest obtained from reference TRBV5-1 and TRBJ2-3, is as follows: KAGVTQTPRYLIKTRGQQVTLSCSPISGHRSVSWYQQTPGQGLQFLFEYFSETQRNKGNFPGRFSGRQFSNSRSEMNVSTLELGDSALYLCASSSTRGADTQYFGPGTRLTVL.

Details on this clone: Mismatch with germline at one junction end may stem from a read error. This chain's CDR3 is CASSLAANPVFGAPF. The CDR3 nucleotides are TGTGCCAGCAGCTTAGCTGCCAACCCGGTGTTCGGGGCCCCATTT. The chain has TRBV7-8 and TRBJ1-1; the D gene is possibly TRBD1 (5 bases). Germline V gene data show CDR1 as SGHVS and CDR2 as FQNEAQ. The length of the CDR3 is 15 residues.

The chain employs TRBV6-5 and TRBJ1-1; D might be TRBD1 (5 bases). The CDR3 extends over 14 amino acids. Germline values: CDR1 MNHEY, CDR2 SVGAGI. V dropped 0 bases and J dropped 5 bases, with 10 bases sitting between them. The CDR3 DNA follows: TGTGCCAGCAGTTACTCGAAGTACAGGACTGAAGCTTTCTTT. Residues: CASSYSKYRTEAFF.

This sequence joins TRBV28 and TRBJ1-5, with a tentative D call TRBD1 (6 bases). From germline, CDR1 is MDHEN and CDR2 SYDVKM. This CDR3 is built from 14 residues. V was clipped by 5 bases and J by 5 bases, with 13 bases between them. The CDR3 DNA follows: TGTGCCAGCAGTACCGACGCAGGGGATCAGCCCCAGCATTTT. As protein: CASSTDAGDQPQHF.

This clone was picked up one time. The rearrangement uses TRBV27 and TRBJ1-3; no definite D call. Germline V gene data show CDR1 as MNHEY and CDR2 as SMNVEV (reference sequence). The CDR3 length is 14 residues. V was trimmed by 3 bases and J by 2 bases, leaving 8 bases between them. CDR3 nucleotide sequence: TGTGCCAGCAGTTTTACTGGGGCTGGAAACACCATATATTTT. Its protein is CASSFTGAGNTIYF.

The chain couples TRBV21-1 to TRBJ1-5. TRBV21-1 is annotated as a pseudogene. The CDR3 is made up of 11 amino acids. The CDR3 region is CASSNHQPQHF. The CDR3 nucleotides read TGTGCCAGCAGCAACCATCAGCCCCAGCATTTT.

The chain links TRBV6-5 to TRBJ1-5; D not resolved. This CDR3 is built from 12 residues. Trimming shortened V by 3 bases and J by 6 bases, and 6 bases separated the two germline ends. CDR1 is MNHEY and CDR2 is SVGAGI in the germline V gene. The chain's CDR3 is CASSYLGQPQHF. The CDR3 coding sequence is TGTGCCAGCAGTTATTTGGGTCAGCCCCAGCATTTT.

The V gene is TRBV29-1, the J gene TRBJ1-1, with a tentative D call TRBD1 (5 bases). V lost 6 bases, J lost 1 base, and 15 bases lay in between. Germline V CDR1 and CDR2: SQVTM, ANQGSEA. The CDR3 runs to 14 residues. The CDR3 is CSVAREEGNTEAFF. The CDR3 nucleotides are TGCAGCGTGGCCAGGGAAGAGGGGAACACTGAAGCTTTCTTT.

This chain uses TRBV30 with TRBJ2-1, with D possibly being TRBD1 (6 bases). Per the germline V gene, CDR1 is GTSNPN and CDR2 is SVGIG (reference sequence). The CDR3 contains 14 residues. Trimming pared 3 bases from V and 6 bases from J, leaving 15 bases between. The CDR3 nucleotides are TGTGCCTGGAGAGGAACAGGGTCAGTCAATGAGCAGTTCTTC. Protein product: CAWRGTGSVNEQFF.

The V call is TRBV19, the J call TRBJ1-3, with D hard to call. The CDR3 covers 16 residues. Looked up from germline, CDR1 is LNHDA and CDR2 is SQIVND (reference sequence). Trimming pared 5 bases from V and 0 bases from J, leaving 14 bases between. The CDR3 coding sequence is TGTGCCAGTAGTGCCCAACATTATGACTCTGGAAACACCATATATTTT. This codes for CASSAQHYDSGNTIYF.

The chain couples TRBV18 to TRBJ1-6; perhaps TRBD1 as D (5 bases). V lost 3 bases and J 8 bases, leaving 14 bases between the germline ends. The CDR3 contains 15 residues. CDR1 and CDR2 (germline): KGHSH, LQKENI. The chain's CDR3 is CASSPSGGWDSPLHF. The CDR3 DNA is TGTGCCAGCTCACCTTCCGGGGGATGGGATTCACCCCTCCACTTT.

This chain uses TRBV10-3 with TRBJ2-5; D might be TRBD2 (6 bases). The CDR3 has 17 residues. CDR1 is ENHRY and CDR2 is SYGVKD in the germline V gene. Between the trimmed V and J ends, which lost 2 bases and 0 bases, there was a span of 16 bases. The CDR3 DNA reads as TGTGCCATCAGTGAGCCCGCGGGCGGGAAGAACCAAGAGACCCAGTACTTC. It yields the protein CAISEPAGGKNQETQYF.